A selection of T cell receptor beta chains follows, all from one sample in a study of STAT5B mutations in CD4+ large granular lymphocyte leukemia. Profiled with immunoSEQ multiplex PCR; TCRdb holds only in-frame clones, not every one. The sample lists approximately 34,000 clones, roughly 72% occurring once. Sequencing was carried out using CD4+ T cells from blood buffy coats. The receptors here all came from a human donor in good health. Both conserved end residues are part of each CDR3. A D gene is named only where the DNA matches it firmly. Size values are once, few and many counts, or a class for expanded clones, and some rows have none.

cdr3_nt: TGTGCCAGCAGCTTAGTAGTCGGCACCCAGTACTTC
cdr3_aa: CASSLVVGTQYF
j_call: TRBJ2-5
v_call: TRBV7-8
clone_size: -
d_call: -

cdr3_nt: TGTGCCAGCTCACCGCGACTAGCGGGGGGAACCACCGGGGAGCTGTTTTTT
cdr3_aa: CASSPRLAGGTTGELFF
j_call: TRBJ2-2
v_call: TRBV18
clone_size: -
d_call: TRBD2

cdr3_nt: TGCGCCAGCGTTGCGGACAGCTCTGGGGCCAACGTCCTGACTTTC
cdr3_aa: CASVADSSGANVLTF
j_call: TRBJ2-6
v_call: TRBV5-1
clone_size: -
d_call: -

cdr3_nt: TGCGCCAGCAGCTTGGACAGGAGTAACTATGGCTACACCTTC
cdr3_aa: CASSLDRSNYGYTF
j_call: TRBJ1-2
v_call: TRBV5-1
clone_size: -
d_call: -

cdr3_nt: TGTGCCAGTAGTATCCAGGGCGTCGGGGATAATTCACCCCTCCACTTT
cdr3_aa: CASSIQGVGDNSPLHF
j_call: TRBJ1-6
v_call: TRBV19
clone_size: -
d_call: -

cdr3_nt: TGTGCCAGCAGCCATTCCGAAACAAGACTAGCAGATTGGGATACGCAGTATTTT
cdr3_aa: CASSHSETRLADWDTQYF
j_call: TRBJ2-3
v_call: TRBV4-2
clone_size: -
d_call: TRBD2

cdr3_nt: TGTGCCAGTAGTCCCCGGGGCAGGCAAGAGACCCAGTACTTC
cdr3_aa: CASSPRGRQETQYF
j_call: TRBJ2-5
v_call: TRBV19
clone_size: -
d_call: -

cdr3_nt: TGTGCCAGCAGCGCCGGGGGCAATTCACCCCTCCACTTT
cdr3_aa: CASSAGGNSPLHF
j_call: TRBJ1-6
v_call: TRBV9
clone_size: -
d_call: -

cdr3_nt: TGTGCCAGCAGCTCCACGGTGGGACAGGGGTGGACCGGGGAGCTGTTTTTT
cdr3_aa: CASSSTVGQGWTGELFF
j_call: TRBJ2-2
v_call: TRBV5-8
clone_size: -
d_call: TRBD1

cdr3_nt: TGTGCCTGGAGTTCTACACAGGGGGCAAATTCACCCCTCCACTTT
cdr3_aa: CAWSSTQGANSPLHF
j_call: TRBJ1-6
v_call: TRBV30
clone_size: few
d_call: TRBD1

cdr3_nt: TGTGCCAGCAGCAAGGGTGGGCTCCGTGAAAAACTGTTTTTT
cdr3_aa: CASSKGGLREKLFF
j_call: TRBJ1-4
v_call: TRBV6-1
clone_size: -
d_call: -

cdr3_nt: TGTGCTAGTGGTCAAGGTCCCTTACAGGGACTTAACACTGAAGCTTTCTTT
cdr3_aa: CASGQGPLQGLNTEAFF
j_call: TRBJ1-1
v_call: TRBV12-5
clone_size: -
d_call: -

cdr3_nt: TGCAGCGTCGGGAACACCGGGGAGCTGTTTTTT
cdr3_aa: CSVGNTGELFF
j_call: TRBJ2-2
v_call: TRBV29-1
clone_size: -
d_call: -

cdr3_nt: TGTGCCAGCAGCGGAGACAGGGGAGCCTATGGCTACACCTTC
cdr3_aa: CASSGDRGAYGYTF
j_call: TRBJ1-2
v_call: TRBV7-9
clone_size: -
d_call: TRBD1

cdr3_nt: TGTGCCAGCAGCTTGGCTAGCGGGGGGGCGCATGAGCAGTTCTTC
cdr3_aa: CASSLASGGAHEQFF
j_call: TRBJ2-1
v_call: TRBV5-4
clone_size: -
d_call: TRBD2

cdr3_nt: TGTGCCAGCAGCCAAGATATCATCGAGGGCACTGAAGCTTTCTTT
cdr3_aa: CASSQDIIEGTEAFF
j_call: TRBJ1-1
v_call: TRBV4-2
clone_size: -
d_call: -

cdr3_nt: TGTGCCAGCAGTCCGATCGGACAGACCTCCTACGAGCAGTACTTC
cdr3_aa: CASSPIGQTSYEQYF
j_call: TRBJ2-7
v_call: TRBV6-6
clone_size: -
d_call: -

cdr3_nt: TGTGCCGGAGGCAGGGGAGGAGATCAGCCCCAGCATTTT
cdr3_aa: CAGGRGGDQPQHF
j_call: TRBJ1-5
v_call: TRBV30
clone_size: -
d_call: -

cdr3_nt: TGTGCCAGCAGCACCCGACTAGCCCCTTACGAGCAGTACTTC
cdr3_aa: CASSTRLAPYEQYF
j_call: TRBJ2-7
v_call: TRBV7-2
clone_size: -
d_call: TRBD2

cdr3_nt: TGCGCCAGCAGACCGGACAGGGACCACGAGCAGTACTTC
cdr3_aa: CASRPDRDHEQYF
j_call: TRBJ2-7
v_call: TRBV5-1
clone_size: -
d_call: TRBD1

cdr3_nt: TGTGCCAGCAGTTTGGCGGGGGGCTACAATGAGCAGTTCTTC
cdr3_aa: CASSLAGGYNEQFF
j_call: TRBJ2-1
v_call: TRBV27
clone_size: -
d_call: TRBD2

cdr3_nt: TGTGCCTGGAATAAGGGGGCGGACACTGAAGCTTTCTTT
cdr3_aa: CAWNKGADTEAFF
j_call: TRBJ1-1
v_call: TRBV30
clone_size: -
d_call: TRBD1

cdr3_nt: TGTGCCAGCAGGGGACAGGGGAATCAGCCCCAGCATTTT
cdr3_aa: CASRGQGNQPQHF
j_call: TRBJ1-5
v_call: TRBV2
clone_size: few
d_call: TRBD1

cdr3_nt: TGTGCCAGCAGCTTAGGACTAGCGGGGGTCCAAGAGACCCAGTACTTC
cdr3_aa: CASSLGLAGVQETQYF
j_call: TRBJ2-5
v_call: TRBV7-9
clone_size: -
d_call: TRBD2

cdr3_nt: TGCGCCAGCAGTTCCGGACAGGGAACCTACAATGAGCAGTTCTTC
cdr3_aa: CASSSGQGTYNEQFF
j_call: TRBJ2-1
v_call: TRBV10-1
clone_size: few
d_call: TRBD1

cdr3_nt: TGTGCCAGCAGCCAACCCCGACTGACCCACTACGAGCAGTACTTC
cdr3_aa: CASSQPRLTHYEQYF
j_call: TRBJ2-7
v_call: TRBV7-2
clone_size: -
d_call: -

cdr3_nt: TGCAGTGCTGTAGGGGCGATTGAAGCTTTCTTT
cdr3_aa: CSAVGAIEAFF
j_call: TRBJ1-1
v_call: TRBV20-1
clone_size: -
d_call: -

cdr3_nt: TGTGCCAGCAGTGGGGGACAGGGTACTCCCGGGGCCAACGTCCTGACTTTC
cdr3_aa: CASSGGQGTPGANVLTF
j_call: TRBJ2-6
v_call: TRBV28
clone_size: few
d_call: TRBD1

cdr3_nt: TGCGCCAGCAGCCTAGGACTAGCGGGGGGGCCGACAGATACGCAGTATTTT
cdr3_aa: CASSLGLAGGPTDTQYF
j_call: TRBJ2-3
v_call: TRBV4-3
clone_size: -
d_call: TRBD2

cdr3_nt: TGTGCCAGTAGCTCTGGGCAGATTAATGAAAAACTGTTTTTT
cdr3_aa: CASSSGQINEKLFF
j_call: TRBJ1-4
v_call: TRBV19
clone_size: -
d_call: -

cdr3_nt: TGTGCCAGTAGTTTGGGACAGAATAACTATGGCTACACCTTC
cdr3_aa: CASSLGQNNYGYTF
j_call: TRBJ1-2
v_call: TRBV19
clone_size: -
d_call: TRBD1

cdr3_nt: TGTGCCAGCAGTTTGCGGACACCTCCTAACTATGGCTACACCTTC
cdr3_aa: CASSLRTPPNYGYTF
j_call: TRBJ1-2
v_call: TRBV27
clone_size: -
d_call: -

cdr3_nt: TGTGCCAGCAGTTTATCGACCCCAAGGAACAGGGGGCAACTGTTTTTT
cdr3_aa: CASSLSTPRNRGQLFF
j_call: TRBJ1-4
v_call: TRBV27
clone_size: -
d_call: TRBD1

cdr3_nt: TGTGCCAGCACCCCTACTAGCGGGGGGGCAGATACGCAGTATTTT
cdr3_aa: CASTPTSGGADTQYF
j_call: TRBJ2-3
v_call: TRBV28
clone_size: -
d_call: TRBD2

cdr3_nt: TGTGCCAGCAGCTTAGGCGGGGTCCCAACCGGGGAGCTGTTTTTT
cdr3_aa: CASSLGGVPTGELFF
j_call: TRBJ2-2
v_call: TRBV7-3
clone_size: -
d_call: -

cdr3_nt: TGTGCCAGCAGCTTATGGATCAGTGAGCAGTTCTTC
cdr3_aa: CASSLWISEQFF
j_call: TRBJ2-1
v_call: TRBV7-2
clone_size: -
d_call: -

cdr3_nt: TGTGCCAGTAGTACTGGGACAGGGGAGTTCCACGAGCAGTACTTC
cdr3_aa: CASSTGTGEFHEQYF
j_call: TRBJ2-7
v_call: TRBV19
clone_size: once
d_call: TRBD1

cdr3_nt: TGTGCCATCAGTGAGTCGACGGGAGCCTACGAGCAGTACTTC
cdr3_aa: CAISESTGAYEQYF
j_call: TRBJ2-7
v_call: TRBV10-3
clone_size: -
d_call: -

cdr3_nt: TGTGCCAGCAACAGGGGTACCTACAATGAGCAGTTCTTC
cdr3_aa: CASNRGTYNEQFF
j_call: TRBJ2-1
v_call: TRBV6-6
clone_size: -
d_call: TRBD1

cdr3_nt: TGTGCCAGCAGCAAAAAGCCCGGGACAGGGTATAACAATGAGCAGTTCTTC
cdr3_aa: CASSKKPGTGYNNEQFF
j_call: TRBJ2-1
v_call: TRBV21-1
clone_size: -
d_call: -

cdr3_nt: TGCGCCAGCAAGGGGGCGTCCTACGAGCAGTACTTC
cdr3_aa: CASKGASYEQYF
j_call: TRBJ2-7
v_call: TRBV5-1
clone_size: once
d_call: TRBD1

cdr3_nt: TGTGCCAGCAGCCGAAGCCAGACAGGGAGTGCTTTCTTT
cdr3_aa: CASSRSQTGSAFF
j_call: TRBJ1-1
v_call: TRBV7-2
clone_size: few
d_call: TRBD1

cdr3_nt: TGTGCCAGCAGCTTGTTGGGACAGGGTGACACCGGGGAGCTGTTTTTT
cdr3_aa: CASSLLGQGDTGELFF
j_call: TRBJ2-2
v_call: TRBV5-4
clone_size: -
d_call: TRBD1

cdr3_nt: TGTGCCAGCTCACCAAATAGGGGACAGAGCACAGATACGCAGTATTTT
cdr3_aa: CASSPNRGQSTDTQYF
j_call: TRBJ2-3
v_call: TRBV18
clone_size: -
d_call: TRBD1

cdr3_nt: TGTGCCAGCAGCTTAAACCAGGGTCAGCTTGGCCGCGGCTACACCTTC
cdr3_aa: CASSLNQGQLGRGYTF
j_call: TRBJ1-2
v_call: TRBV7-2
clone_size: -
d_call: -

cdr3_nt: TGTGCCAGCAGCTCCCTATCGCGGGGTTCAGGCAATCAGCCCCAGCATTTT
cdr3_aa: CASSSLSRGSGNQPQHF
j_call: TRBJ1-5
v_call: TRBV5-4
clone_size: -
d_call: -

cdr3_nt: TGTGCCAGCTCACCACCCCAAACAGCGTTCACCGGGGAGCTGTTTTTT
cdr3_aa: CASSPPQTAFTGELFF
j_call: TRBJ2-2
v_call: TRBV18
clone_size: -
d_call: -

cdr3_nt: TGCGCCAGCAGCTTTTTTCCCCGGGACGGAGCCTACGAGCAGTACTTC
cdr3_aa: CASSFFPRDGAYEQYF
j_call: TRBJ2-7
v_call: TRBV5-1
clone_size: -
d_call: -